This T cell receptor beta chain derives from a study of T cell repertoires in cytomegalovirus infection. Across the whole study: HLA-B-restricted CMV epitopes that are well studied were used alongside recently identified HLA-C-restricted ones. Matching HLA type and CMV infection were both indicated by public TCR beta signatures. Findings of the study overall: CMV-specific TCR beta clonotypes restricted by HLA-C dominated the ex vivo response. Using cumulative public TCR beta family frequency, the authors identified those who carried CMV together with the relevant HLA.

This clonotype was observed a few times. Its cognate antigen is unknown. Germline V gene lookup returns CDR1 ENHRY and CDR2 SYGVKD. V was pared by 2 bases and J by 3 bases, with 7 bases between. The CDR3 is 13 amino acids. MiXCR, applied by TCRdb to the reads, yields one record per CDR3 protein. The sample records roughly 340,000 distinct CDR3 sequences, just under 30% being singletons. V is TRBV10-3 and J is TRBJ2-5; D ambiguous. Sequencing was performed on cultured PBMCs, taken from culture after CMV antigen stimulation. This TCR derives from a human donor in good health (CMV status not recorded). Some clones in this sample may be carry-over from other donors' samples. The CDR3, as DNA: TGTGCCATCAGTGAGGCCCCAGAAGAGACCCAGTACTTC. It codes for CAISEAPEETQYF.